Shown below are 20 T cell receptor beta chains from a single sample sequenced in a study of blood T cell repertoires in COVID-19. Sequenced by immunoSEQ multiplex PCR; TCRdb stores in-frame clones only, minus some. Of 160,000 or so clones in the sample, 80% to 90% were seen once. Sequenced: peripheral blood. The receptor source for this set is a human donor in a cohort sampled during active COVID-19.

The CDR3 loop is CASMLGQGQETQYF. The CDR3 bases are TGTGCCAGTATGTTAGGACAGGGACAGGAGACCCAGTACTTC. V and J are TRBV19 and TRBJ2-5; 8 nucleotides align to TRBD1. Unmatched junction bases numbered 9, after V lost 7 bases and J lost 5 bases. Germline V gives CDR1 LNHDA, CDR2 SQIVND (reference sequence). This CDR3 contains 14 residues. The full variable domain, in which reference TRBV19 and TRBJ2-5 provide the parts outside the CDR3, is DGGITQSPKYLFRKEGQNVTLSCEQNLNHDAMYWYRQDPGQGLRLIYYSQIVNDFQKGDIAEGYSVSREKKESFPLTVTSAQKNPTAFYLCASMLGQGQETQYFGPGTRLLVL.

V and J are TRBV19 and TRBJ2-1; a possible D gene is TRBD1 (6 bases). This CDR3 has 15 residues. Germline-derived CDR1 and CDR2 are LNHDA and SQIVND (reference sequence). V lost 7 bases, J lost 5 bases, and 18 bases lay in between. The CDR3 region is CASIRTVNHDNEQFF. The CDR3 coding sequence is TGTGCCAGTATTCGGACAGTCAACCATGACAATGAGCAGTTCTTC.

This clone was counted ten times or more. In nucleotides, the CDR3 is TGCGCCAGCAGCCAAGAACTGGGCGTTCCAGTCTATGGCTACACCTTC. Protein product: CASSQELGVPVYGYTF. The chain joins TRBV4-3 to TRBJ1-2, with D uncertain. Per germline, CDR1 LGHNA and CDR2 YSLEER. The V and J ends lost 0 bases and 4 bases respectively, with 15 bases between them. This CDR3 has 16 amino acids.

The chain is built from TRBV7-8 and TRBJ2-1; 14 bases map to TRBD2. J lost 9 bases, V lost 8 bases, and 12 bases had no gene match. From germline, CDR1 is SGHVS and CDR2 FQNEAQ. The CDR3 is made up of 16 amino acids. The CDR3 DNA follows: TGTGCCAGCGGAGGGAGAGGGACTAGCGGGAGCACTGAGCAGTTCTTC. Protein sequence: CASGGRGTSGSTEQFF.

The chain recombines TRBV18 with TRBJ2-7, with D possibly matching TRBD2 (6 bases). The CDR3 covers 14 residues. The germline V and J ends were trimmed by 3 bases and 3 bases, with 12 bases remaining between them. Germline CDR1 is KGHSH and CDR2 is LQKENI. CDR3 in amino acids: CASSPLGGDYEQYF. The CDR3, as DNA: TGTGCCAGCTCACCCCTCGGAGGGGACTACGAGCAGTACTTC.

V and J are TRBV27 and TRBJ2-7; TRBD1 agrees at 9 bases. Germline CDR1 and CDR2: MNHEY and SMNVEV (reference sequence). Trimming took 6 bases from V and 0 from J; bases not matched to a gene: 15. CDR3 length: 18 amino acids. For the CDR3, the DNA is TGTGCCAGCAGCCAGACAGGGGGTAGCGAAGTGATCTCCTACGAGCAGTACTTC. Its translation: CASSQTGGSEVISYEQYF.

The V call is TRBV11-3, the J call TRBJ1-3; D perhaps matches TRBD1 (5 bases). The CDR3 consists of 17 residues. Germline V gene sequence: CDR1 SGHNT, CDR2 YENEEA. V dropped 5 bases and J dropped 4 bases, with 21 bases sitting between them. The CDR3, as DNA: TGTGCCAGCAGCCGGGACTTTGGAGGGGATGAAGGAAACACCATATATTTT. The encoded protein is CASSRDFGGDEGNTIYF. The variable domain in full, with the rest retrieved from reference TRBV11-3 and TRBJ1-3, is EAGVVQSPRYKIIEKKQPVAFWCNPISGHNTLYWYLQNLGQGPELLIRYENEEAVDDSQLPKDRFSAERLKGVDSTLKIQPAELGDSAVYLCASSRDFGGDEGNTIYFGEGSWLTVV.

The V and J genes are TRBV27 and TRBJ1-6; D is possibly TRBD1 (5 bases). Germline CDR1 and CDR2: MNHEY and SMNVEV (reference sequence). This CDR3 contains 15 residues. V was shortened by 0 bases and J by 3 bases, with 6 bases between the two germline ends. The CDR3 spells CASSLSQGYNSPLHF. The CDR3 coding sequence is TGTGCCAGCAGTTTATCGCAGGGCTATAATTCACCCCTCCACTTT.

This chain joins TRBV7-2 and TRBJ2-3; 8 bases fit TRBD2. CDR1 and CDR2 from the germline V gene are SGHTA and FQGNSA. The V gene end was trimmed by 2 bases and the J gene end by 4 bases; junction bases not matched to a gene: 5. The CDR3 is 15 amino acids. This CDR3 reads CASSLSGGKADTQYF. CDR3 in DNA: TGTGCCAGCAGCTTATCGGGGGGGAAGGCAGATACGCAGTATTTT. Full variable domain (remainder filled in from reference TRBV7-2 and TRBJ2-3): GAGVSQSPSNKVTEKGKDVELRCDPISGHTALYWYRQSLGQGLEFLIYFQGNSAPDKSGLPSDRFSAERTGGSVSTLTIQRTQQEDSAVYLCASSLSGGKADTQYFGPGTRLTVL.

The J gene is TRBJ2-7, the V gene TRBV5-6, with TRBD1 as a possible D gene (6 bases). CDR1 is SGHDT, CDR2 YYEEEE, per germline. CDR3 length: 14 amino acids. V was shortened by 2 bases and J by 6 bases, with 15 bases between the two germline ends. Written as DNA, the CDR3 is TGTGCCAGCAGCTTTCAGGACAGACTCGGCGAGCAGTACTTC. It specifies CASSFQDRLGEQYF.

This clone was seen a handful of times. CDR3 sequence: CASSLGTGGVSGANVLTF. Here the CDR3 DNA reads TGTGCCAGCAGTCTCGGGACAGGGGGCGTATCTGGGGCCAACGTCCTGACTTTC. The rearrangement joins TRBV6-6 to TRBJ2-6; 12 positions agree with TRBD1. V gave up 5 bases and J gave up 1 base; unmatched junction bases: 6. The CDR3 is 18 amino acids. Per germline, CDR1 MNHNY and CDR2 SVGAGI (reference sequence).

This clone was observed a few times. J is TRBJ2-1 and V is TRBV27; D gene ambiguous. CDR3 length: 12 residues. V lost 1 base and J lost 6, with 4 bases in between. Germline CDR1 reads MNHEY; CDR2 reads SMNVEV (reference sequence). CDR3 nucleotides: TGTGCCAGCAGTTTATACGGCAATGAGCAGTTCTTC. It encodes CASSLYGNEQFF.

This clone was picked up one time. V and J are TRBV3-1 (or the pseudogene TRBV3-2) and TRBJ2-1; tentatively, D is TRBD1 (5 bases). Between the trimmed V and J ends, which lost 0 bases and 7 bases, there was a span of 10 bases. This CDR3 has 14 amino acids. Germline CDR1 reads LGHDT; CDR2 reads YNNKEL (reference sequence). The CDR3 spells CASSQDQGVNEQFF. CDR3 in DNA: TGTGCCAGCAGCCAAGATCAAGGGGTAAATGAGCAGTTCTTC.

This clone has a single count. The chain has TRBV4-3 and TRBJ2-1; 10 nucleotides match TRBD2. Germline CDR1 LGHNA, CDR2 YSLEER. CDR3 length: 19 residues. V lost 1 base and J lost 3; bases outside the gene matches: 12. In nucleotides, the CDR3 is TGCGCCAGCAGCCAAGGCGGAACTAGCGGGACTTACCTCTACAATGAGCAGTTCTTC. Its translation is CASSQGGTSGTYLYNEQFF.

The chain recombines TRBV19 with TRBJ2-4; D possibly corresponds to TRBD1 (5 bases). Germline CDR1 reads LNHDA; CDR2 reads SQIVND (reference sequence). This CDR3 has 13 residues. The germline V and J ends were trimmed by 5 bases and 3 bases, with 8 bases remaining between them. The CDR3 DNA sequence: TGTGCCAGTAGTCAGGGCGGCAAAAACATTCAGTACTTC. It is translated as CASSQGGKNIQYF.

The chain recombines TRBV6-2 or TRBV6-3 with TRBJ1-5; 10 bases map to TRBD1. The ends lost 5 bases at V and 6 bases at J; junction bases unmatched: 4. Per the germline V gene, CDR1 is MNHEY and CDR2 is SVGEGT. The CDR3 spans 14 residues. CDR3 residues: CASSTGTGVQPQHF. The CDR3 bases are TGTGCCAGCAGTACTGGGACAGGGGTTCAGCCCCAGCATTTT.

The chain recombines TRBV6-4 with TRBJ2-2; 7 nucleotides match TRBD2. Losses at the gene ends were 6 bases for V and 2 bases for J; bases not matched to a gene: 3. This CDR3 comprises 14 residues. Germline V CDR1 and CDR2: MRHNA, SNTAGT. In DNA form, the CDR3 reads TGTGCCAGCAGGCTAGCGGAAAACACCGGGGAGCTGTTTTTT. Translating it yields CASRLAENTGELFF.

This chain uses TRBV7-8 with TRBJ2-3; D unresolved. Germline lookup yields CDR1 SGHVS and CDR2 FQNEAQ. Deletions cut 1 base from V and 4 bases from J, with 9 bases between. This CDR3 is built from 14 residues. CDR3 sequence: CASSLVGWSDTQYF. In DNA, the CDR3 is TGTGCCAGCAGCTTAGTTGGCTGGTCAGATACGCAGTATTTT.

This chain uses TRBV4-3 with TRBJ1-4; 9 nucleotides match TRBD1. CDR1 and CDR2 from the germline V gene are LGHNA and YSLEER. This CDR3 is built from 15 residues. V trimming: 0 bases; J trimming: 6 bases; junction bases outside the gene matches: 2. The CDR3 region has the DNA TGCGCCAGCAGCCAAGATACAGGGGGCTATGAAAAACTGTTTTTT. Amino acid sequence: CASSQDTGGYEKLFF.

The CDR3 DNA reads as TGTGCCAGCAGTTACGGGGCGGGGGCGAATCCCTACGAGCAGTACTTC. It specifies CASSYGAGANPYEQYF. The rearrangement joins TRBV6-2 or TRBV6-3 to TRBJ2-7, with D possibly TRBD2 on 7 matching bases. Deletions cut 2 bases from V and 2 bases from J, with 16 bases between. From germline, CDR1 is MNHEY and CDR2 SVGEGT. The CDR3 runs 16 residues.